These T cell receptor beta chains were read from a single sample in a study of CD8 T cells in ankylosing spondylitis. TCRdb called the 5' RACE reads again in MiXCR, with one record for every CDR3 protein. This sample yields 100,000 to 150,000 distinct CDR3 sequences, of which about 13% are seen a single time; 2.5% to 3% belongs to the top ten. Sequencing was performed on blood, either unsorted or a sorted T cell fraction (not recorded which). All receptors come from a female donor with ankylosing spondylitis or in good health (not recorded which). CDR3s include the opening cysteine and the closing phenylalanine or tryptophan. The order of the fields is V gene, D gene, clone size, J gene, CDR3 DNA, CDR3 protein. The D gene is left open where the match is weak. Size is omitted from some rows. Given values are once, few, many or a class for expanded clones.

v_gene: TRBV5-1; d_gene: -; abundance: many; j_gene: TRBJ1-5; CDR3nt: TGCGCCAGCAGCTTGGGGGCTAGCAATCAGCCCCAGCATTTT; CDR3aa: CASSLGASNQPQHF
v_gene: TRBV5-1; d_gene: -; abundance: few; j_gene: TRBJ2-7; CDR3nt: TGCGCCAGCAGCGCCGGGACCGAGTACGAGCAGTACTTC; CDR3aa: CASSAGTEYEQYF
v_gene: TRBV6-2/TRBV6-3; d_gene: TRBD1; abundance: -; j_gene: TRBJ2-2; CDR3nt: TGTGCCAGCAACAAGGACAGGCCCATTGCTCCAGTAGGCACCGGGGAGCTGTTTTTT; CDR3aa: CASNKDRPIAPVGTGELFF
v_gene: TRBV3-1; d_gene: TRBD1; abundance: few; j_gene: TRBJ2-6; CDR3nt: TGTGCCAGCAGCCAAAGCCCGGGACAGGGATTCTCTGGGGCCAACGTCCTGACTTTC; CDR3aa: CASSQSPGQGFSGANVLTF
v_gene: TRBV29-1; d_gene: -; abundance: few; j_gene: TRBJ2-3; CDR3nt: TGCAGCGTAGGCCTTGGCACAGATACGCAGTATTTT; CDR3aa: CSVGLGTDTQYF
v_gene: TRBV21-1; d_gene: -; abundance: -; j_gene: TRBJ2-7; CDR3nt: TGTGCCAGCAATACAGCGGGGGCCACCACCTACGAGCAGTACTTC; CDR3aa: CASNTAGATTYEQYF
v_gene: TRBV6-5; d_gene: TRBD1; abundance: many; j_gene: TRBJ1-5; CDR3nt: TGTGCCAGCAGTTACACAAGGGACAGTCAGCCCCAGCATTTT; CDR3aa: CASSYTRDSQPQHF
v_gene: TRBV18; d_gene: -; abundance: many; j_gene: TRBJ2-5; CDR3nt: TGTGCCAGCTCACCAACCTGGGGCCAAGAGACCCAGTACTTC; CDR3aa: CASSPTWGQETQYF
v_gene: TRBV10-3; d_gene: TRBD2; abundance: -; j_gene: TRBJ2-7; CDR3nt: TGTGCCATCAGAGCCACCACTAGCGCGAGCTCCTACGAGCAGTACTTC; CDR3aa: CAIRATTSASSYEQYF
v_gene: TRBV5-1; d_gene: -; abundance: many; j_gene: TRBJ1-3; CDR3nt: TGCGCCAGCAGCTACGGACAAACCTCTGGAAACACCATATATTTT; CDR3aa: CASSYGQTSGNTIYF
v_gene: TRBV5-1; d_gene: -; abundance: -; j_gene: TRBJ1-5; CDR3nt: TGCGCCAACAGCTTGGCCTTGGATCAGCCCCAGCATTTT; CDR3aa: CANSLALDQPQHF
v_gene: TRBV20-1; d_gene: TRBD1; abundance: few; j_gene: TRBJ1-2; CDR3nt: TGCAGTGCTGGTAAAACAGGGGGCAATGGCTACACCTTC; CDR3aa: CSAGKTGGNGYTF
v_gene: TRBV28; d_gene: -; abundance: -; j_gene: TRBJ2-7; CDR3nt: TGTGCCAGCAGTCCTGGCGGACAGATTTCCTACGAGCAGTACTTC; CDR3aa: CASSPGGQISYEQYF
v_gene: TRBV5-1; d_gene: -; abundance: few; j_gene: TRBJ2-3; CDR3nt: TGCGCCAGCAGCTTGGGTTACCTTAGCCAACACATCACAGATACGCAGTATTTT; CDR3aa: CASSLGYLSQHITDTQYF
v_gene: TRBV12-3/TRBV12-4; d_gene: -; abundance: many; j_gene: TRBJ2-5; CDR3nt: TGTGCCAGCAGTTCGCGGGAGACCCAGTACTTC; CDR3aa: CASSSRETQYF
v_gene: TRBV7-2; d_gene: -; abundance: few; j_gene: TRBJ2-5; CDR3nt: TGTGCCAGCAGCTTAGGGGCGACAGGGACTCAAGAGACCCAGTACTTC; CDR3aa: CASSLGATGTQETQYF
v_gene: TRBV29-1; d_gene: -; abundance: -; j_gene: TRBJ1-2; CDR3nt: TGCAGCGCAACGGACGTGGAAGGCTACACCTTC; CDR3aa: CSATDVEGYTF
v_gene: TRBV5-1; d_gene: -; abundance: few; j_gene: TRBJ1-1; CDR3nt: TGCGCCAGCCGCCCCCTTGGGGGTGGCATGAACACTGAAGCTTTCTTT; CDR3aa: CASRPLGGGMNTEAFF